These 25 T cell receptor beta chains share one sample of origin, sequenced in a study of T cell repertoires in cytomegalovirus infection. TCRdb ran MiXCR on the reads and lists one entry per CDR3 protein. This repertoire shows around 290,000 distinct CDR3 sequences, about 26% found once; its top ten account for approximately 15%. Sequencing was performed on PBMCs. Receptors originate from a human donor in good health (CMV status not recorded). Some clones in this sample may be carry-over from other donors' samples.

The gene calls are TRBV29-1 and TRBJ2-7; a weak D match, TRBD1 (5 bases). Trimming shortened V by 7 bases and J by 2 bases, and 15 bases separated the two germline ends. The length of the CDR3 is 13 residues. Germline assignment: CDR1 SQVTM and CDR2 ANQGSEA. The CDR3 bases are TGCAGCGCTCAATCGACAGCACCCTACGAGCAGTACTTC. Protein sequence: CSAQSTAPYEQYF.

This clonotype was seen at least ten times. V and J are TRBV7-2 and TRBJ2-3; no clear D gene. The CDR3 covers 12 residues. CDR1 is SGHTA and CDR2 is FQGNSA in the germline V gene. Deletions cut 4 bases from V and 2 bases from J, with 4 bases between. The CDR3 DNA reads as TGTGCCAGCAGCTCCACCACAGATACGCAGTATTTT. Amino acids: CASSSTTDTQYF.

By sample share, this clonotype is medium-sized (0.01 to 0.1%). This chain links TRBV7-2 with TRBJ2-5, with 8 bases aligning to TRBD2. With 2 bases clipped from V and 1 base from J, the junction kept 6 bases outside the gene matches. The CDR3 runs to 16 residues. The germline gives CDR1 SGHTA, CDR2 FQGNSA. CDR3 residues: CASSLSGRGGQETQYF. In DNA form, the CDR3 reads TGTGCCAGCAGCTTAAGCGGGAGAGGGGGCCAAGAGACCCAGTACTTC.

This clonotype was observed at least ten times. The chain combines TRBV7-2 with TRBJ2-1; D might be TRBD1 or TRBD2, each matching 5 bases. Germline V CDR1 and CDR2: SGHTA, FQGNSA. This CDR3 has 15 residues. The germline V and J ends were trimmed by 5 bases and 4 bases, with 15 bases remaining between them. The CDR3 coding sequence is TGTGCCAGCAGCATTACCCGGGACCAGTACAATGAGCAGTTCTTC. Its translation is CASSITRDQYNEQFF.

This clonotype was observed a few times. The chain links TRBV28 to TRBJ2-6, with a weak D call TRBD2 (6 bases). CDR1 is MDHEN and CDR2 is SYDVKM in the germline V gene. This CDR3 has 18 amino acids. The germline V and J ends were trimmed by 4 bases and 0 bases, with 16 bases remaining between them. The CDR3 sequence is CASSSLPGGDSGANVLTF. The CDR3 bases are TGTGCCAGCAGTTCACTCCCCGGGGGAGACTCTGGGGCCAACGTCCTGACTTTC. Full variable domain (remainder filled in from reference TRBV28 and TRBJ2-6): DVKVTQSSRYLVKRTGEKVFLECVQDMDHENMFWYRQDPGLGLRLIYFSYDVKMKEKGDIPEGYSVSREKKERFSLILESASTNQTSMYLCASSSLPGGDSGANVLTFGAGSRLTVL.

To note about this clonotype: Given a much more abundant clone one base away, this may be a read error. The gene calls are TRBV28 and TRBJ2-1, with D uncertain. This CDR3 is 12 amino acids long. The V gene lost 6 bases and the J gene lost 9 bases, with 12 bases spanning the gap. From germline, CDR1 is MDHEN and CDR2 SYDVKM. The CDR3 reads CASRLRWGEQFF. For the CDR3, the DNA is TGTGCCAGCAGATTAAGGTGGGGTGAGCAGTTCTTC. Supplemented by reference TRBV28 and TRBJ2-1, the full variable domain reads DVKVTQSSRYLVKRTGEKVFLECVQDMDHENMFWYRQDPGLGLRLIYFSYDVKMKEKGDIPEGYSVSREKKERFSLILESASTNQTSMYLCASRLRWGEQFFGPGTRLTVL.

In its sample, this clonotype was seen a few times. The CDR3 region has the DNA TGTGCCAGCTGGGGACGGATCTATGGCTACACCTTC. Protein sequence: CASWGRIYGYTF. The V call is TRBV28, the J call TRBJ1-2; weak D call: TRBD1 (5 bases). CDR1 is MDHEN and CDR2 is SYDVKM in the germline V gene. This CDR3 has 12 amino acids. Trimming stripped 8 bases from V and 4 bases from J, with 11 bases between.

As DNA, the CDR3 is TGTGCCAGCAGCTTCGGGCAGGGCTATCAGCCCCAGCATTTT. This gives the protein CASSFGQGYQPQHF. J is TRBJ1-5 and V is TRBV7-9; D possibly corresponds to TRBD1 (5 bases). Between the trimmed V and J ends, which lost 3 bases and 5 bases, there was a span of 11 bases. This CDR3 is built from 14 residues. The germline V gene has CDR1 SEHNR and CDR2 FQNEAQ (reference sequence). Looking up the rest from reference TRBV7-9 and TRBJ1-5 gives the full variable domain: DTGVSQNPRHKITKRGQNVTFRCDPISEHNRLYWYRQTLGQGPEFLTYFQNEAQLEKSRLLSDRFSAERPKGSFSTLEIQRTEQGDSAMYLCASSFGQGYQPQHFGDGTRLSIL.

The table lists this clonotype with a few counts. The gene calls are TRBV12-3 or TRBV12-4 and TRBJ1-5; the D gene is possibly TRBD1 (5 bases). CDR3 length: 14 residues. V was cut by 6 bases and J by 7 bases, with 16 bases left in between. CDR3 sequence: CASSLMGRGQPQHF. The CDR3 coding sequence is TGTGCCAGCAGCCTTATGGGTAGGGGACAGCCCCAGCATTTT.

The chain joins TRBV29-1 to TRBJ2-1, with D uncertain. Germline V lookup: CDR1 SQVTM, CDR2 ANQGSEA. This CDR3 has 10 residues. The germline V and J ends were trimmed by 4 bases and 6 bases, with 4 bases remaining between them. The CDR3 region is CSVVGNEQFF. The CDR3 DNA reads as TGCAGCGTTGTAGGCAATGAGCAGTTCTTC.

This clonotype was recorded a few times. The rearrangement links TRBV6-2 or TRBV6-3 to TRBJ2-1; the match to TRBD2 covers 7 bases. Trimming at V came to 2 bases and at J to 9 bases, leaving 7 bases not matched to a gene. The CDR3 totals 14 residues. Germline CDR1 is MNHEY and CDR2 is SVGEGT. The CDR3 coding sequence is TGTGCCAGCAGTTACGGCGGGAGAAGGAGTGAGCAGTTCTTC. Translating gives CASSYGGRRSEQFF.

The rearrangement uses TRBV5-1 and TRBJ2-1; 11 bases are shared with TRBD2. Germline assignment: CDR1 SGHRS and CDR2 YFSETQ. J gave up 0 bases and V 1 base, and 9 bases lay outside the gene matches. The CDR3 covers 19 residues. The CDR3 region has the DNA TGCGCCAGCAGCTTGAAACTAGCGGGGGTTCTGAGCTCCTACAATGAGCAGTTCTTC. It encodes CASSLKLAGVLSSYNEQFF.

The table lists this clonotype with a few counts. The rearrangement links TRBV28 to TRBJ2-7; TRBD1 might be the D (6 bases). This CDR3 contains 12 residues. The germline V gene encodes CDR1 MDHEN and CDR2 SYDVKM. The ends were cut back, 11 bases at V and 2 bases at J, with 13 bases in the middle. CDR3: CALPQGTYEQYF. CDR3 DNA sequence: TGTGCCTTGCCTCAGGGGACCTACGAGCAGTACTTC.

The rearrangement uses TRBV5-5 and TRBJ2-5; no definite D call. CDR3 length: 14 amino acids. V lost 4 bases and J 2 bases, leaving 12 bases between the germline ends. Looked up from germline, CDR1 is SGHKS and CDR2 is YYEKEE (reference sequence). The CDR3 loop is CASSRLEWQETQYF. In DNA form, the CDR3 reads TGTGCCAGCAGCAGATTAGAGTGGCAAGAGACCCAGTACTTC.

In its sample, this clonotype was seen a few times. J is TRBJ2-2 and V is TRBV6-1, with D possibly TRBD1 on 6 matching bases. The CDR3 is made up of 13 amino acids. V dropped 6 bases and J dropped 5 bases, with 10 bases sitting between them. Germline V gene data show CDR1 as MNHNS and CDR2 as SASEGT. The CDR3 is CASRTTGTGELFF. CDR3 in DNA: TGTGCCAGCAGAACCACAGGGACCGGGGAGCTGTTTTTT.

This clonotype has just a few counts. The chain has TRBV29-1 and TRBJ1-6; 10 bases are a match to TRBD1. Germline V gene lookup returns CDR1 SQVTM and CDR2 ANQGSEA. With V trimmed by 6 bases and J by 7 bases, 6 bases remained unmatched. The length of the CDR3 is 14 residues. Here the CDR3 reads CSVGQGTSNSPLHF. The CDR3 DNA follows: TGCAGCGTGGGACAGGGGACATCAAATTCACCCCTCCACTTT.

In its sample, this clonotype was seen many times. Here the CDR3 reads CASSSTPLSWDTQYF. CDR3 sequence (DNA): TGTGCCAGCAGTTCTACCCCTTTGTCCTGGGATACGCAGTATTTT. The chain joins TRBV12-3 or TRBV12-4 to TRBJ2-3; D not resolved. Deletions cut 4 bases from V and 6 bases from J, with 17 bases between. The CDR3 contains 15 residues.

The chain recombines TRBV12-3 or TRBV12-4 with TRBJ2-1; D is tentatively TRBD1 or TRBD2 (6 bases each). This CDR3 contains 17 residues. V was shortened by 6 bases and J by 9 bases, with 27 bases between the two germline ends. CDR3 region: CASSSYGPGAESREQFF. In DNA form, the CDR3 reads TGTGCCAGCAGCTCCTACGGGCCGGGGGCGGAGTCCCGTGAGCAGTTCTTC.

The chain couples TRBV28 to TRBJ2-1; tentatively, D is TRBD2 (5 bases). CDR3 length: 16 residues. The germline V gene encodes CDR1 MDHEN and CDR2 SYDVKM. With 3 bases removed from V and 6 bases from J, the gap between germline ends came to 18 bases. The CDR3 coding sequence is TGTGCCAGCAGTTTTAGTAGATGGGAGAAGAGCAATGAGCAGTTCTTC. This translates into CASSFSRWEKSNEQFF.

As regards this clonotype: The junction and the germline gene differ at one end; a read error may be behind it. The CDR3 nucleotides read TGTGCCAGCAACCCGACTAGCGGGAGACTAGTCTTC. It specifies CASNPTSGRLVF. This chain links TRBV7-2 with TRBJ2-1; 12 bases map to TRBD2. The CDR3 covers 12 residues. Germline CDR1 SGHTA, CDR2 FQGNSA.

This chain joins TRBV4-1 and TRBJ1-6; D is unclear. CDR1 is MGHRA, CDR2 YSYEKL, per germline. The CDR3 spans 15 residues. V was pared by 4 bases and J by 0 bases, with 7 bases between. The CDR3 spells CASSPANSYNSPLHF. As DNA, the CDR3 is TGCGCCAGCAGCCCAGCAAACTCCTATAATTCACCCCTCCACTTT.

The J gene is TRBJ1-5, the V gene TRBV27; possibly TRBD1 for D (6 bases). This CDR3 has 14 amino acids. Looked up from germline, CDR1 is MNHEY and CDR2 is SMNVEV (reference sequence). The ends were cut back, 8 bases at V and 5 bases at J, with 16 bases in the middle. The CDR3: CASRGGGVDQPQHF. DNA of the CDR3: TGTGCCAGCCGGGGGGGGGGCGTCGATCAGCCCCAGCATTTT.

This clonotype showed up just a few times. This sequence joins TRBV6-1 and TRBJ1-5; D uncertain. V was cut by 6 bases and J by 0 bases, with 9 bases left in between. The CDR3 has 14 residues. Germline values: CDR1 MNHNS, CDR2 SASEGT. This CDR3 reads CASSPVHSNQPQHF. CDR3 DNA sequence: TGTGCCAGCAGCCCAGTACATAGCAATCAGCCCCAGCATTTT.

This clonotype was recorded only once. The conserved closing phenylalanine or tryptophan is absent in this CDR3, likely reflecting a read error. The chain carries TRBV28 and TRBJ2-7; TRBD2 matches at 10 bases. With 6 bases clipped from V and 3 bases from J, the junction kept 8 bases outside the gene matches. CDR1 and CDR2 from the germline V gene are MDHEN and SYDVKM. The length of the CDR3 is 15 residues. The CDR3 is CASRSGASGSYEQYS. CDR3 sequence (DNA): TGTGCCAGCAGATCCGGGGCTAGCGGGAGCTACGAGCAGTACTCC.

This chain links TRBV6-6 with TRBJ2-2; 13 bases are a match to TRBD2. The CDR3 covers 17 residues. Per germline, CDR1 MNHNY and CDR2 SVGAGI (reference sequence). V gave up 5 bases and J gave up 7 bases; unmatched junction bases: 10. The CDR3 here is CASSHGLAGDGGGELFF. The CDR3 region has the DNA TGTGCCAGCAGTCACGGACTAGCGGGAGATGGTGGCGGGGAGCTGTTTTTT.